This T cell receptor beta chain emerged from a study of multiple sclerosis patients with progressive multifocal leukoencephalopathy. Study-wide results and caveats: Before and during natalizumab, the clones expanded at PML already existed.

Described time point: more than 5 months of natalizumab therapy. V was trimmed by 2 bases and J by 2 bases, leaving 13 bases between them. The germline gives CDR1 LNHDA, CDR2 SQIVND (reference sequence). The CDR3 runs to 15 residues. Turning to this clone: What it binds is not known.

Produced via immunoSEQ multiplex PCR; TCRdb's table is partial and in-frame only. Found here are under 30,000 clones, over 85% of them singletons; the top ten hold about 1.6%. The V gene is TRBV19, the J gene TRBJ2-7, with D perhaps TRBD1 (6 bases). This TCR was recovered from a human donor with multiple sclerosis. Source: PBMCs, taken from a patient treated with natalizumab. DNA of the CDR3: TGTGCCAGTAGTATACCAGGGGCTAGGACCTACGAGCAGTACTTC. Amino acid sequence: CASSIPGARTYEQYF.